Listed here are 30 T cell receptor beta chains from one sample, sequenced in a study of cytomegalovirus exposure and HLA in healthy donors. With 60 Vbeta and 13 Jbeta primers, the PCR was carried out. TCRdb's table, derived via immunoSEQ multiplex PCR, lists solely in-frame clones and lacks some. The sample shows some 110,000 clones, roughly three quarters of them seen only once. Sequences were obtained from PBMCs. The origin of the receptors is a woman under 30 in good health and CMV-seronegative.

The gene calls are TRBV21-1 and TRBJ1-5; TRBD1, the table's D call, lacks a check against the DNA. TRBV21-1 is a pseudogene. This CDR3 region has 15 residues. The CDR3: CASSARTVLNQPQHF. The CDR3, as DNA: TGTGCCAGCAGCGCTCGGACAGTTTTAAATCAGCCCCAGCATTTT.

V usage is TRBV6-5 and J usage is TRBJ1-6; maybe TRBD1 (6 bases). The CDR3 has 14 amino acids. Trimming removed 5 bases at V and 7 bases at J, with 12 bases between. Germline assignment: CDR1 MNHEY and CDR2 SVGAGI. DNA for the CDR3: TGTGCCAGCAGTGAGGACAGAGCGAATTCACCCCTCCACTTT. Its translation: CASSEDRANSPLHF.

The J gene is TRBJ1-1, the V gene TRBV10-3; D possibly corresponds to TRBD1 (5 bases). V was clipped by 2 bases and J by 4 bases, with 14 bases between them. Germline V gives CDR1 ENHRY, CDR2 SYGVKD. The CDR3 loop spans 15 amino acids. The chain's CDR3 is CAISEPTGGGTEAFF. DNA of the CDR3: TGTGCCATCAGTGAGCCAACTGGGGGGGGCACTGAAGCTTTCTTT.

The genes are TRBV28 and TRBJ1-5, with D perhaps matching TRBD1 (5 bases). The germline V gene encodes CDR1 MDHEN and CDR2 SYDVKM. This CDR3 is built from 16 residues. The V end lost 5 bases, the J end lost 1 base, and 15 bases lay between the germline ends. The CDR3 is CASSPLATASNQPQHF. The DNA for the CDR3 is TGTGCCAGCAGTCCTCTTGCGACAGCAAGCAATCAGCCCCAGCATTTT. Full variable domain (outside the CDR3, taken from reference TRBV28 and TRBJ1-5): DVKVTQSSRYLVKRTGEKVFLECVQDMDHENMFWYRQDPGLGLRLIYFSYDVKMKEKGDIPEGYSVSREKKERFSLILESASTNQTSMYLCASSPLATASNQPQHFGDGTRLSIL.

The chain employs TRBV9 and TRBJ1-2, with 10 bases lining up with TRBD1. Losses at the gene ends were 4 bases for V and 8 bases for J; bases not matched to a gene: 8. Germline values: CDR1 SGDLS, CDR2 YYNGEE. There are 14 residues in the CDR3. CDR3 amino acids: CASSIRTGGEGYTF. The CDR3 DNA is TGTGCCAGCAGCATCCGGACAGGGGGTGAAGGCTACACCTTC.

This chain uses TRBV6-5 with TRBJ1-1; no clear D. V lost 2 bases to trimming and J lost 2 bases, with 6 bases between them. The V gene's germline CDR1 is MNHEY and CDR2 SVGAGI. The CDR3 covers 13 residues. CDR3 in amino acids: CASSYAQNTEAFF. CDR3 bases: TGTGCCAGCAGTTACGCGCAAAACACTGAAGCTTTCTTT.

This chain joins TRBV30 and TRBJ2-7; 8 bases align to TRBD1. The germline gives CDR1 GTSNPN, CDR2 SVGIG (reference sequence). After removal of 2 bases from V and 5 bases from J, the junction contained 8 bases not matched to a gene. The CDR3 has 14 residues. The CDR3 DNA reads as TGTGCCTGGAGTCCCGGACAGGGTTTGGACGAGCAGTACTTC. It yields the protein CAWSPGQGLDEQYF. The whole variable domain, filled in from reference TRBV30 and TRBJ2-7, reads SQTIHQWPATLVQPVGSPLSLECTVEGTSNPNLYWYRQAAGRGLQLLFYSVGIGQISSEVPQNLSASRPQDRQFILSSKKLLLSDSGFYLCAWSPGQGLDEQYFGPGTRLTVT.

This chain joins TRBV28 and TRBJ1-1; D possibly corresponds to TRBD1 (5 bases). V was pared by 4 bases and J by 1 base, with 10 bases between. CDR1 is MDHEN and CDR2 is SYDVKM in the germline V gene. The CDR3 spans 14 residues. CDR3 in amino acids: CASSSTGPNTEAFF. The DNA for the CDR3 is TGTGCCAGCAGTTCCACAGGCCCGAACACTGAAGCTTTCTTT.

The V gene is TRBV6-6, the J gene TRBJ2-7, with unresolved D. This CDR3 is built from 16 residues. V was cut by 0 bases and J by 0 bases, with 12 bases left in between. Per germline, CDR1 MNHNY and CDR2 SVGAGI (reference sequence). For the CDR3, the DNA is TGTGCCAGCAGTTACTCAGAATCCAGTCCCTCCTACGAGCAGTACTTC. Translation: CASSYSESSPSYEQYF.

This clone was counted once. The chain couples TRBV30 to TRBJ1-1; 9 bases map to TRBD1. The CDR3 contains 13 residues. The germline gives CDR1 GTSNPN, CDR2 SVGIG (reference sequence). With V trimmed by 4 bases and J by 4 bases, 4 bases remained unmatched. CDR3 protein: CAWNRGPATEAFF. CDR3 bases: TGTGCCTGGAACAGGGGGCCGGCCACTGAAGCTTTCTTT.

In DNA, the CDR3 is TGTGCCAGCATACCCCACTCCCAGGGGGCCCTGAATCAGCCCCAGCATTTT. This sequence encodes CASIPHSQGALNQPQHF. The chain recombines TRBV28 with TRBJ1-5; 8 nucleotides align to TRBD1. CDR3 length equals 17 residues. Trimming removed 7 bases from V and 4 bases from J; junction bases left unmatched: 15. Germline loops: CDR1 MDHEN, CDR2 SYDVKM. The whole variable domain, filled in from reference TRBV28 and TRBJ1-5, reads DVKVTQSSRYLVKRTGEKVFLECVQDMDHENMFWYRQDPGLGLRLIYFSYDVKMKEKGDIPEGYSVSREKKERFSLILESASTNQTSMYLCASIPHSQGALNQPQHFGDGTRLSIL.

The chain links TRBV7-9 to TRBJ1-1; D possibly corresponds to TRBD1 (5 bases). The CDR3 has 15 residues. V was pared by 2 bases and J by 1 base, with 11 bases between. Germline V CDR1 and CDR2: SEHNR, FQNEAQ (reference sequence). The CDR3 reads CASSLWQGTNTEAFF. The CDR3 bases are TGTGCCAGCAGCTTATGGCAGGGAACGAACACTGAAGCTTTCTTT. Full variable domain (outside the CDR3, taken from reference TRBV7-9 and TRBJ1-1): DTGVSQNPRHKITKRGQNVTFRCDPISEHNRLYWYRQTLGQGPEFLTYFQNEAQLEKSRLLSDRFSAERPKGSFSTLEIQRTEQGDSAMYLCASSLWQGTNTEAFFGQGTRLTVV.

This clone was observed a single time. The CDR3 spells CSAKTGGGQYF. Here the CDR3 DNA reads TGCAGCGCCAAAACCGGGGGTGGGCAGTACTTC. The V gene is TRBV29-1, the J gene TRBJ2-7, with a weak D call TRBD2 (6 bases). CDR1 is SQVTM and CDR2 is ANQGSEA in the germline V gene. This CDR3 has 11 residues. V lost 7 bases and J 9 bases, leaving 16 bases between the germline ends.

The CDR3 DNA sequence: TGTGCCAGCAGCTTGGGGGCTTTGGGTGAAGCTTTCTTT. Residues: CASSLGALGEAFF. This chain uses TRBV5-6 with TRBJ1-1; no clear D gene. V lost 0 bases and J 7 bases, leaving 10 bases between the germline ends. This CDR3 is built from 13 residues. CDR1 and CDR2 (germline): SGHDT, YYEEEE.

This clone has only a few counts. V usage is TRBV5-1 and J usage is TRBJ2-7; maybe TRBD1 (6 bases). The CDR3 contains 14 residues. Trimming pared 0 bases from V and 2 bases from J, leaving 9 bases between. Germline-derived CDR1 and CDR2 are SGHRS and YFSETQ. CDR3: CASSLGTATYEQYF. CDR3 bases: TGCGCCAGCAGCTTGGGGACAGCCACCTACGAGCAGTACTTC. The full variable domain, with the rest looked up from reference TRBV5-1 and TRBJ2-7, is KAGVTQTPRYLIKTRGQQVTLSCSPISGHRSVSWYQQTPGQGLQFLFEYFSETQRNKGNFPGRFSGRQFSNSRSEMNVSTLELGDSALYLCASSLGTATYEQYFGPGTRLTVT.

The chain carries TRBV19 and TRBJ1-5, with 7 bases identical to TRBD1. CDR1 is LNHDA and CDR2 is SQIVND in the germline V gene (reference sequence). The CDR3 runs 15 residues. V lost 4 bases, J lost 1 base, and 4 bases stayed unmatched. CDR3 loop: CASSTWDSSNQPQHF. The CDR3 bases are TGTGCCAGTAGTACCTGGGACAGCAGCAATCAGCCCCAGCATTTT.

This clone was counted between two and nine times. V is TRBV5-4 and J is TRBJ2-3; 14 positions match TRBD2. Trimming cost V 4 bases and J 5 bases; bases outside gene matches: 9. Germline V CDR1 and CDR2: SGHNT, YYREEE (reference sequence). There are 17 residues in the CDR3. The DNA of the CDR3 is TGTGCCAGCAGCCCCCGGACTAGCGGGGGGTGGGGAGATACGCAGTATTTT. Translation: CASSPRTSGGWGDTQYF.

The V and J genes are TRBV10-2 and TRBJ1-2; 8 bases map to TRBD1. Per the germline V gene, CDR1 is WSHSY and CDR2 is SAAADI. V lost 6 bases and J lost 4; bases outside the gene matches: 10. This CDR3 spans 15 amino acids. CDR3 coding DNA: TGCGCCAGCAGCCCGACAGGGGAGGGTAGCTATGGCTACACCTTC. It codes for CASSPTGEGSYGYTF.

The chain has TRBV7-9 and TRBJ1-1; possible D gene TRBD1, 5 bases. Trimming left V 3 bases short and J 10 bases short, with 12 bases between. CDR3 size: 12 residues. Germline CDR1 SEHNR, CDR2 FQNEAQ (reference sequence). CDR3 in DNA: TGTGCCAGCAGCTTCGAGGGCGGGGGAGCTTTCTTT. Translated, it gives CASSFEGGGAFF. Together with reference TRBV7-9 and TRBJ1-1, the CDR3 gives the full variable domain: DTGVSQNPRHKITKRGQNVTFRCDPISEHNRLYWYRQTLGQGPEFLTYFQNEAQLEKSRLLSDRFSAERPKGSFSTLEIQRTEQGDSAMYLCASSFEGGGAFFGQGTRLTVV.

The chain uses TRBV4-1 and TRBJ1-5; D is ambiguous. V was shortened by 0 bases and J by 3 bases, with 12 bases between the two germline ends. The CDR3 sequence is 16 residues long. Germline assignment: CDR1 MGHRA and CDR2 YSYEKL. The CDR3 is CASSQEGGVSNQPQHF. DNA of the CDR3: TGCGCCAGCAGCCAAGAGGGAGGAGTTTCCAATCAGCCCCAGCATTTT.

The V gene is TRBV2, the J gene TRBJ1-5; tentative D call: TRBD1 (5 bases). The CDR3 runs 18 residues. CDR1 is SNHLY and CDR2 is FYNNEI in the germline V gene. V was cut by 4 bases and J by 7 bases, with 26 bases left in between. The CDR3 is CASSGGESTRRPRQPQHF. Here the CDR3 DNA reads TGTGCCAGCAGTGGGGGGGAGTCCACTCGCAGGCCGAGGCAGCCCCAGCATTTT.

This chain uses TRBV11-2 with TRBJ2-3; 11 bases are shared with TRBD2. Germline CDR1 is SGHAT and CDR2 is FQNNGV. Trimming removed 7 bases from V and 1 base from J; junction bases left unmatched: 13. This CDR3 is built from 18 residues. The CDR3 is CASTLVGLAGGGTDTQYF. The CDR3, as DNA: TGTGCCAGCACCCTCGTGGGGCTAGCGGGGGGAGGCACAGATACGCAGTATTTT. Together with reference TRBV11-2 and TRBJ2-3, the CDR3 gives the full variable domain: EAGVAQSPRYKIIEKRQSVAFWCNPISGHATLYWYQQILGQGPKLLIQFQNNGVVDDSQLPKDRFSAERLKGVDSTLKIQPAKLEDSAVYLCASTLVGLAGGGTDTQYFGPGTRLTVL.

V usage is TRBV19 and J usage is TRBJ1-3; 8 nucleotides line up with TRBD1. Per germline, CDR1 LNHDA and CDR2 SQIVND (reference sequence). This CDR3 spans 16 amino acids. The junction had 8 bases not matched to a gene; V was cut back by 7 bases and J by 0 bases. The DNA of the CDR3 is TGTGCCAGTAACCCCGGGACAGGCTTCTCTGGAAACACCATATATTTT. Translation gives CASNPGTGFSGNTIYF.

There are a few counts of this clone. The DNA of the CDR3 is TGTGCCAGCAATTCTTATAGCAATCAGCCCCAGCATTTT. As protein: CASNSYSNQPQHF. The chain recombines TRBV6-6 with TRBJ1-5; D gene ambiguous. The CDR3 runs to 13 residues. From germline, CDR1 is MNHNY and CDR2 SVGAGI (reference sequence). With 7 bases removed from V and 0 bases from J, the gap between germline ends came to 7 bases.

The V gene is TRBV11-1, the J gene TRBJ2-2; the D gene is possibly TRBD2 (5 bases). Germline CDR1 and CDR2: SGHAT and FQDESV (reference sequence). The CDR3 runs to 15 residues. V lost 5 bases, J lost 4 bases, and 14 bases lay in between. The CDR3 DNA sequence: TGTGCCAGCAGCCTCGGACGGGGATCCACCGGGGAGCTGTTTTTT. Its protein product is CASSLGRGSTGELFF.

The rearrangement links TRBV27 to TRBJ2-2; a weak D match, TRBD2 (5 bases). Trimming took off 6 bases at V and 1 base at J, with 9 bases between the two ends. Looked up from germline, CDR1 is MNHEY and CDR2 is SMNVEV (reference sequence). This CDR3 is built from 14 residues. CDR3 protein: CASRPLGNTGELFF. The CDR3 DNA follows: TGTGCCAGCAGGCCACTAGGGAACACCGGGGAGCTGTTTTTT.

CDR3 amino acids: CASRPYGQGNQPQHF. The CDR3 region has the DNA TGTGCCAGCAGGCCGTACGGACAGGGGAATCAGCCCCAGCATTTT. V gene TRBV28 combines with J gene TRBJ1-5; 9 nucleotides match TRBD1. The CDR3 covers 15 residues. Trimming removed 6 bases from V and 4 bases from J; junction bases left unmatched: 7. Germline V gene lookup returns CDR1 MDHEN and CDR2 SYDVKM.

V and J are TRBV6-6 and TRBJ2-2; 10 bases agree with TRBD1. The V and J ends lost 3 bases and 4 bases, in that order; junction bases with no gene match: 5. The CDR3 runs 16 residues. Germline CDR1 reads MNHNY; CDR2 reads SVGAGI (reference sequence). CDR3 sequence: CASSYSGTGVTGELFF. CDR3 nucleotides: TGTGCCAGCAGTTATTCCGGGACAGGGGTCACCGGGGAGCTGTTTTTT.

The chain carries TRBV10-3 and TRBJ1-1; D is uncertain. This CDR3 has 12 amino acids. Deletions cut 3 bases from V and 7 bases from J, with 9 bases between. In germline, CDR1 is ENHRY, CDR2 SYGVKD. The CDR3, as DNA: TGTGCCATCAGTGACCGGGGTGGTGAAGCTTTCTTT. Protein: CAISDRGGEAFF.

V and J are TRBV19 and TRBJ1-1; no reliable D call. The ends were cut back, 6 bases at V and 2 bases at J, with 10 bases in the middle. Germline assignment: CDR1 LNHDA and CDR2 SQIVND (reference sequence). The CDR3 runs 13 residues. The CDR3 nucleotides are TGTGCCAGTAGAATTGGGCCAAACACTGAAGCTTTCTTT. Its translation is CASRIGPNTEAFF.